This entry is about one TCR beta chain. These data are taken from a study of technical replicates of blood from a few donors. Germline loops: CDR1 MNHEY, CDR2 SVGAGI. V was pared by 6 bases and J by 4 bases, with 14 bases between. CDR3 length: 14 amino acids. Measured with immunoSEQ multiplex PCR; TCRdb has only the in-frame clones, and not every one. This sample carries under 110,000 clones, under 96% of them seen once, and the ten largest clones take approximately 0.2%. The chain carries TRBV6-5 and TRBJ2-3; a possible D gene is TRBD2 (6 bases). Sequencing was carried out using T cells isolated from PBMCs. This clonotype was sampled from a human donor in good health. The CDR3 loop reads CASRGGWLPDTQYF. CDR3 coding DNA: TGTGCCAGCAGAGGAGGGTGGCTACCAGATACGCAGTATTTT.